This TCR beta chain is drawn from a study of blood T cell repertoires in COVID-19. Looking at the study overall: PBMCs, B-cell-depleted T cells, or T cells provided the cDNA or gDNA that made up the material.

Original processing methods: Nucleated cell number was recorded as an estimate derived from reference gene primer amplification. TCRdb's copy holds only in-frame clones and misses some; the assay was immunoSEQ multiplex PCR. That table furnishes V, J and clone size, whereas the DNA furnished D and trimming. The sample contains over 15,000 clones, about 80% of which appear only once. After removal of 4 bases from V and 7 bases from J, the junction contained 5 bases not matched to a gene. From germline, CDR1 is SGDLS and CDR2 YYNGEE. The CDR3 runs 15 residues. The rearrangement links TRBV9 to TRBJ1-6; TRBD1 aligns across 10 bases. The receptor's source is a man between 65 and 80 years old with active or convalescent COVID-19. Sequencing used peripheral blood. CDR3 in amino acids: CASSLQGQGNSPLHF. The CDR3 DNA reads TGTGCCAGCAGCCTTCAGGGACAGGGGAATTCACCCCTCCACTTT.